This TCR beta chain appears in the sequencing data of a study of T cell responses to AZD1222 COVID-19 vaccine. The study's findings and limits: Following two doses of AZD1222, Spike-specific TCR breadth and depth rose.

Trimming took 4 bases from V and 8 from J, leaving 14 bases between them. The CDR3 extends over 14 amino acids. Germline assignment: CDR1 LNHDA and CDR2 SQIVND (reference sequence). Concerning this clone: Its antigen is undetermined.

Profiling relied on immunoSEQ multiplex PCR, and the TCRdb table lists in-frame clones only, not all of them. The data contain 75,000 to 100,000 clones, over 85% of them singletons. Sequenced material: peripheral blood, taken on day 0 of AZD1222 vaccination. The sequence was collected from an adult in good health. The chain combines TRBV19 with TRBJ1-4; D is perhaps TRBD1 (5 bases). The CDR3 reads CASSTGPPGEKLFF. The CDR3 DNA sequence: TGTGCCAGTAGTACGGGACCTCCAGGGGAAAAACTGTTTTTT.